The sample holds a few counts of the clone carrying this T cell receptor beta chain. This entry belongs to a study of blood T cell repertoires in COVID-19. Generated by immunoSEQ multiplex PCR, the TCRdb table keeps only in-frame clones and is missing some. Seen here are hundreds of thousands of clones, 75% to 85% observed once, and the top ten hold 3.5% to 4.5%. Germline lookup yields CDR1 KGHSH and CDR2 LQKENI. The CDR3 runs 15 residues. The germline V and J ends were trimmed by 3 bases and 4 bases, with 15 bases remaining between them. The sequencing sample was made of PBMCs or T cells enriched from blood (not recorded which). The source is a man aged 25-40 years with acute COVID-19. This chain joins TRBV18 and TRBJ1-2; D is possibly TRBD1 (6 bases). The CDR3 protein is CASSPGQSGSYGYTF. In DNA, the CDR3 is TGTGCCAGCTCACCTGGACAGTCTGGGAGCTATGGCTACACCTTC.